This T cell receptor beta chain was found in a study of regulatory T cells in long-lasting Graves disease. Study-wide results and caveats: TRBV28 was favored in persistent disease, as were TRBJ1-2 and TRBJ2-5.

On this clonotype: Its antigen is unidentified.

Arm-PCR with iRepertoire HTBI primers amplified the CDR3 regions for these TCR beta libraries. TCRdb ran MiXCR on the multiplex PCR reads and lists one entry per CDR3 protein. The data show about 340,000 distinct CDR3 sequences, about 18% seen once. As to time point: persistent/refractory GD, antithyroid drugs over 5 years with positive TRAb. Researchers made the TCR library from RNA that was extracted from PBMCs. The CDR3 contains 15 residues. Trimming removed 0 bases at V and 5 bases at J, with 10 bases between. The V gene's germline CDR1 is LGHNA and CDR2 YSLEER. Material: peripheral blood mononuclear cells (PBMCs), obtained when the disease was refractory, from a patient treated with antithyroid drugs. The origin of this receptor is a female donor with Graves disease. The chain uses TRBV4-3 and TRBJ2-2, with a weak D call TRBD2 (6 bases). CDR3 DNA: TGCGCCAGCAGCCAAGATTGGGGGGTTACCGGGGAGCTGTTTTTT. Translated: CASSQDWGVTGELFF.